This TCR beta chain was sequenced in a study of identical twins. There are a few counts of this clonotype. The CDR3 contains 10 residues. The ends were cut back, 5 bases at V and 10 bases at J, with 11 bases in the middle. Germline CDR1 reads DFQATT; CDR2 reads SNEGSKA (reference sequence). One entry per CDR3 protein results from TCRdb running MiXCR on the 5' RACE reads. Counted here are 500,000 to 550,000 distinct CDR3 sequences, around 20% occurring once; the ten biggest clones make up 0.91%. This same sample was also part of a study on T cells expressing NK-cell markers. Turning to that study: In a group of about 6 donors, dominant NKG2C+ clonotypes represented 1.0-7.0% of CD8+ T cells. The CD3+CD56-NKG2C+ fraction of a few donors was also led by these clonotypes.

This TCR was sampled from a young woman in good health. The chain couples TRBV20-1 to TRBJ2-5; possible D gene TRBD2, 6 bases. What was sequenced was CD4+ T cells sorted from blood. The CDR3 nucleotides are TGCAGTGCTGGCATGGGAGGCCAGTACTTC. It translates to CSAGMGGQYF.